The next 5 T cell receptor beta chains were all read from a single sample in a study of T cell responses to AZD1222 COVID-19 vaccine. Sequencing used immunoSEQ multiplex PCR; TCRdb keeps in-frame clones, though not all of them. The data hold approximately 120,000 clones, with about 87% observed a single time. The sequences come from peripheral blood, collected on day 0 of AZD1222 vaccination. These receptors were collected from an adult in good health.

Notes on this clone: Other DNA sequences in this specimen translate into the identical CDR3. The rearrangement joins TRBV9 to TRBJ1-1, with D maybe TRBD1 (6 bases). Trimming removed 0 bases from V and 5 bases from J, with 17 bases in between. CDR3 size: 16 residues. Germline V lookup: CDR1 SGDLS, CDR2 YYNGEE. CDR3 coding DNA: TGTGCCAGCAGCGTAGATTCGGGACAAGGGAAGACTGAAGCTTTCTTT. It encodes CASSVDSGQGKTEAFF.

The chain combines TRBV14 with TRBJ2-7; 11 bases match TRBD2. Germline V gene data show CDR1 as SGHDN and CDR2 as FVKESK. This CDR3 has 16 residues. Trimming cost V 4 bases and J 7 bases; bases outside gene matches: 12. The CDR3 coding sequence is TGTGCCAGCAGCCCGCGGACTAGCGGGTCCCTGGGGGAGCAGTACTTC. Protein: CASSPRTSGSLGEQYF.

The chain carries TRBV7-3 and TRBJ2-7; TRBD1 agrees at 9 bases. This CDR3 has 15 residues. Germline CDR1 SGHTA, CDR2 FQGTGA. V was clipped by 5 bases and J by 3 bases; unmatched bases: 8. DNA of the CDR3: TGTGCCAGCAGCACGCTCGGGACAGGGCTCTACGAGCAGTACTTC. It is translated as CASSTLGTGLYEQYF.

J is TRBJ2-5 and V is TRBV11-2, with a possible D match to TRBD2 (6 bases). V lost 0 bases, J lost 5 bases, and 16 bases lay in between. From germline, CDR1 is SGHAT and CDR2 FQNNGV. This CDR3 contains 16 residues. CDR3 sequence (DNA): TGTGCCAGCAGCTTAGAGACGTTTTGGGGGGATGAGACCCAGTACTTC. Its protein product is CASSLETFWGDETQYF.

This clone has just one count. The chain recombines TRBV5-1 with TRBJ2-3; no reliable D call. V dropped 4 bases and J dropped 0 bases, with 12 bases sitting between them. This CDR3 comprises 15 residues. CDR1 and CDR2 from the germline V gene are SGHRS and YFSETQ. CDR3 sequence reads: CASSPLSTSTDTQYF. For the CDR3, the DNA is TGCGCCAGCAGCCCCCTCTCCACCAGCACAGATACGCAGTATTTT.